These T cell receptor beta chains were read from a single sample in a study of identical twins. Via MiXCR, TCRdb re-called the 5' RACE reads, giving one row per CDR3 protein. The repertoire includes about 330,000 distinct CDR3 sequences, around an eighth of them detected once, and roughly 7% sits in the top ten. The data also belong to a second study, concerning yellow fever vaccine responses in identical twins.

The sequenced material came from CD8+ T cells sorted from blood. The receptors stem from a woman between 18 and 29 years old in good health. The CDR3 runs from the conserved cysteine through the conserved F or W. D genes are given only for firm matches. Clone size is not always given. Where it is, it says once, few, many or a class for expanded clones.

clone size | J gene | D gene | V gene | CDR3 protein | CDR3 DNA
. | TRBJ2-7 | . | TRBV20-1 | CSAKGALDYEQYF | TGCAGTGCTAAAGGGGCTCTGGACTACGAGCAGTACTTC
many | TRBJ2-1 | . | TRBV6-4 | CASSQGPSNEQFF | TGTGCCAGCAGCCAGGGACCCAGTAATGAGCAGTTCTTC
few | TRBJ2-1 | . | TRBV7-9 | CASSYKGGYVDEQFF | TGTGCCAGCAGCTACAAAGGGGGGTACGTCGATGAGCAGTTCTTC
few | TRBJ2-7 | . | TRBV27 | CASSLTGIGTFSYEQYF | TGTGCCAGCAGTTTAACTGGTATCGGGACCTTCTCCTACGAGCAGTACTTC
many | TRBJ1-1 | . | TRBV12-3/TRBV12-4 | CASRGRRTAWMGTEAFF | TGTGCCAGCAGAGGAAGGCGGACAGCGTGGATGGGGACTGAAGCTTTCTTT
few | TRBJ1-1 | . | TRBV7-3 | CASSSSHNTEAFF | TGTGCCAGCAGCTCCTCACACAACACTGAAGCTTTCTTT
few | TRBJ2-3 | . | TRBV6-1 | CASNPAVLRGDTQYF | TGTGCCAGCAATCCTGCGGTACTGAGAGGGGATACGCAGTATTTT
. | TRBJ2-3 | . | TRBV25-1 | CASSELGSLDTQYF | TGTGCCAGCAGTGAATTGGGCTCTCTGGATACGCAGTATTTT
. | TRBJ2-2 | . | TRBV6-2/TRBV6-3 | CASSYVRQNTGELFF | TGTGCCAGCAGTTACGTTCGACAGAACACCGGGGAGCTGTTTTTT
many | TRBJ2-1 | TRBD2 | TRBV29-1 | CSVVGLAGGGYNEQFF | TGCAGCGTTGTCGGACTAGCGGGAGGGGGGTACAATGAGCAGTTCTTC
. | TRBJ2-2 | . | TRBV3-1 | CASSQRTDPVGELFF | TGTGCCAGCAGCCAACGGACGGACCCAGTCGGGGAGCTGTTTTTT
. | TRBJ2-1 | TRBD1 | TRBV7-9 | CASSHRPGTVGFHEQFF | TGTGCCAGCAGCCATCGACCCGGGACAGTAGGTTTTCATGAGCAGTTCTTC
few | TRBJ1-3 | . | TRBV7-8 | CASSLVRDTSSGNTIYF | TGTGCCAGCAGCTTAGTGAGGGATACGAGCTCTGGAAACACCATATATTTT
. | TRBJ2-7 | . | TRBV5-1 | CASSWDPGTSGAYEQYF | TGCGCCAGCAGCTGGGACCCGGGGACGTCAGGCGCCTACGAGCAGTACTTC
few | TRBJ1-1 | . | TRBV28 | CASSWDREAFF | TGTGCCAGCAGTTGGGATCGGGAAGCTTTCTTT
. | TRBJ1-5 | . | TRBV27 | CASSQTDSGQPQHF | TGTGCCAGCAGCCAGACTGATTCGGGGCAGCCCCAGCATTTT
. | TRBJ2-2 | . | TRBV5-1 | CASSLGHHASANTGELFF | TGCGCCAGCAGCTTGGGCCACCATGCCAGCGCGAACACCGGGGAGCTGTTTTTT
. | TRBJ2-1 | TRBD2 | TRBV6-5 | CASTLAGGGNEQFF | TGTGCCAGCACGTTAGCGGGAGGTGGGAATGAGCAGTTCTTC
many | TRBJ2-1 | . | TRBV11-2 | CASSPGGYEQFF | TGTGCCAGCAGCCCGGGGGGCTATGAGCAGTTCTTC
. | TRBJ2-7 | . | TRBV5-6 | CASSSLPGNTYEQYF | TGTGCCAGCAGCTCATTACCGGGGAACACCTACGAGCAGTACTTC
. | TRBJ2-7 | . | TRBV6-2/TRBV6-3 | CASSYSNAIIYEQYF | TGTGCCAGCAGTTACTCGAACGCTATAATCTACGAGCAGTACTTC
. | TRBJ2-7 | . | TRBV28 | CASSYPSSYEQYF | TGTGCCAGCAGTTACCCGAGCTCCTACGAGCAGTACTTC
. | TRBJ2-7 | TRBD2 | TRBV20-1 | CSARDRGLAGGYEQYF | TGCAGTGCTAGAGATAGGGGACTAGCGGGGGGATACGAGCAGTACTTC
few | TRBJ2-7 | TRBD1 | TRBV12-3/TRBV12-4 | CASSKDRGLDYEQYF | TGTGCCAGCAGCAAGGACAGGGGGCTAGACTACGAGCAGTACTTC
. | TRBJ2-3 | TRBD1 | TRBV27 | CASSSHGQGFDTQYF | TGTGCCAGCAGTTCACACGGACAGGGTTTTGATACGCAGTATTTT
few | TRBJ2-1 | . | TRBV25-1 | CASRSLMGRGNEQFF | TGTGCCAGCAGGAGCCTGATGGGGAGAGGGAATGAGCAGTTCTTC
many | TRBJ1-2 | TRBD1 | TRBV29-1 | CSVTGSPGQGWAYGYTF | TGCAGCGTTACCGGCTCCCCGGGACAGGGATGGGCGTATGGCTACACCTTC
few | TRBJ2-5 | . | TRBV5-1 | CASSLTVGGMETQYF | TGCGCCAGCAGCTTGACGGTAGGGGGTATGGAGACCCAGTACTTC
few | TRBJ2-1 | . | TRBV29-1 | CSVEDSHNEQFF | TGCAGCGTTGAAGACTCACACAATGAGCAGTTCTTC
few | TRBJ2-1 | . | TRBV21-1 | CASSGHRGIRDEQFF | TGTGCCAGCAGCGGTCACAGGGGGATTCGGGATGAGCAGTTCTTC
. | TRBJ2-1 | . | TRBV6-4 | CASSSDPPYNEQFF | TGTGCCAGCAGTAGTGACCCTCCCTACAATGAGCAGTTCTTC
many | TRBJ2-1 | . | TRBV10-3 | CAISDGGPSYNEQFF | TGTGCCATCAGTGACGGGGGACCCTCCTACAATGAGCAGTTCTTC
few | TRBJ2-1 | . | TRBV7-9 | CASSLARLEGSDEQFF | TGTGCCAGCAGCTTAGCCCGACTAGAGGGTAGCGATGAGCAGTTCTTC